One and the same sample provided the 27 T cell receptor beta chains below, sequenced in a study of shared clonotypes between healthy human individuals. The method was immunoSEQ multiplex PCR; TCRdb's version includes in-frame clones alone and lacks a portion of them. The table includes about 470,000 clones, 70% to 80% detected once. Sequenced: PBMCs. These receptors all stem from a woman aged 40 to 50 in good health. Some clones in this sample may be carry-over from other donors' samples.

V usage is TRBV11-2 and J usage is TRBJ1-1; D call uncertain. This CDR3 contains 13 residues. Germline CDR1 SGHAT, CDR2 FQNNGV. V shed 2 bases and J shed 0 bases, with 4 bases lying between them. In DNA, the CDR3 is TGTGCCAGCAGCTTATTGATGAACACTGAAGCTTTCTTT. Protein sequence: CASSLLMNTEAFF.

As to this clone: Other DNA sequences in the sample encode the same CDR3. The rearrangement uses TRBV30 and TRBJ2-3, with a possible D match to TRBD1 (5 bases). The germline V gene has CDR1 GTSNPN and CDR2 SVGIG (reference sequence). The CDR3 runs 12 residues. V lost 5 bases and J 14 bases, leaving 20 bases between the germline ends. CDR3 protein: CAWGAGFHSVYF. DNA for the CDR3: TGTGCCTGGGGTGCAGGGTTTCATAGTGTGTATTTT.

Points on this clone: Different DNA sequences within this sample yield the same CDR3. The chain couples TRBV4-1 to TRBJ1-5; 8 bases map to TRBD1. CDR3 length equals 14 residues. Per germline, CDR1 MGHRA and CDR2 YSYEKL. V lost 1 base to trimming and J lost 4 bases; unmatched junction nucleotides: 0. DNA of the CDR3: TGCGCCAGCAGCCAAGGACAGGGGAATCAGCCCCAGCATTTT. It is translated as CASSQGQGNQPQHF.

This chain links TRBV5-1 with TRBJ2-3; the match to TRBD1 covers 11 bases. Germline V lookup: CDR1 SGHRS, CDR2 YFSETQ. V shed 4 bases, J shed 3 bases, and the junction held 4 bases outside the gene matches. The CDR3 runs to 15 residues. The CDR3, as DNA: TGCGCCAGCAGCCCGGGACAGGGGGTGACAGATACGCAGTATTTT. Translation gives CASSPGQGVTDTQYF.

This clone was recorded a few times. The CDR3 here is CASRRGAATSGYTF. In nucleotides, the CDR3 is TGTGCCAGCAGACGAGGGGCTGCTACTTCTGGCTACACCTTC. The J gene is TRBJ1-2, the V gene TRBV27; D might be TRBD1 (5 bases). V lost 6 bases to trimming and J lost 7 bases, with 18 bases between them. The CDR3 consists of 14 residues. Germline loops: CDR1 MNHEY, CDR2 SMNVEV (reference sequence).

The chain uses TRBV28 and TRBJ2-2; no firm D call. The V gene's germline CDR1 is MDHEN and CDR2 SYDVKM. The CDR3 is made up of 13 amino acids. The V end lost 6 bases, the J end lost 1 base, and 6 bases lay between the germline ends. DNA for the CDR3: TGTGCCAGCAGCCGATGGAACACCGGGGAGCTGTTTTTT. It translates to CASSRWNTGELFF.

The rearrangement links TRBV28 to TRBJ2-1; 10 bases fit TRBD2. Germline-derived CDR1 and CDR2 are MDHEN and SYDVKM. V trimming: 6 bases; J trimming: 4 bases; junction bases outside the gene matches: 6. CDR3 size: 15 residues. This CDR3 reads CASSPTSGNYNEQFF. The DNA of the CDR3 is TGTGCCAGCAGCCCTACTAGCGGGAATTACAATGAGCAGTTCTTC.

The V call is TRBV9, the J call TRBJ2-2; D is unclear. The CDR3 consists of 11 residues. Per the germline V gene, CDR1 is SGDLS and CDR2 is YYNGEE. With 9 bases removed from V and 7 bases from J, the gap between germline ends came to 10 bases. The CDR3 sequence is CATRRSGELFF. CDR3 coding DNA: TGTGCCACCAGACGGAGCGGGGAGCTGTTTTTT.

This clone occurred a few times. The CDR3 here is CASSTTFDSYGYTF. CDR3 DNA sequence: TGTGCCAGCAGCACTACCTTCGACAGCTATGGCTACACCTTC. J is TRBJ1-2 and V is TRBV7-9, with a tentative D call TRBD1 (5 bases). Germline V gene lookup returns CDR1 SEHNR and CDR2 FQNEAQ (reference sequence). The CDR3 totals 14 residues. The V end was cut by 5 bases, the J end by 4 bases, with 14 bases between.

V usage is TRBV5-1 and J usage is TRBJ2-1; no definite D call. Germline V gene data show CDR1 as SGHRS and CDR2 as YFSETQ. The CDR3 consists of 13 residues. Trimming removed 4 bases at V and 8 bases at J, with 13 bases between. CDR3 sequence reads: CASSHIEAYEQFF. The CDR3 DNA reads as TGCGCCAGCAGCCACATTGAAGCATATGAGCAGTTCTTC. Looking up the rest from reference TRBV5-1 and TRBJ2-1 gives the full variable domain: KAGVTQTPRYLIKTRGQQVTLSCSPISGHRSVSWYQQTPGQGLQFLFEYFSETQRNKGNFPGRFSGRQFSNSRSEMNVSTLELGDSALYLCASSHIEAYEQFFGPGTRLTVL.

This sequence joins TRBV7-3 and TRBJ2-1; 8 bases map to TRBD2. The V segment lost 3 bases and the J segment 9 bases; nucleotides outside the gene matches: 10. CDR1 is SGHTA, CDR2 FQGTGA, per germline. CDR3 length equals 15 residues. CDR3 sequence (DNA): TGTGCCAGCAGCTTGGCGGGAGGCCGCGGGGGTGAGCAGTTCTTC. Translation: CASSLAGGRGGEQFF.

This sequence joins TRBV7-3 and TRBJ2-1; D gene uncertain. Germline V gene data show CDR1 as SGHTA and CDR2 as FQGTGA. CDR3 length: 16 residues. V was shortened by 1 base and J by 0 bases, with 10 bases between the two germline ends. CDR3 sequence: CASSLSAASSYNEQFF. DNA of the CDR3: TGTGCCAGCAGCTTAAGTGCGGCGAGCTCCTACAATGAGCAGTTCTTC. Drawing the rest from reference TRBV7-3 and TRBJ2-1, the complete variable domain is GAGVSQTPSNKVTEKGKYVELRCDPISGHTALYWYRQSLGQGPEFLIYFQGTGAADDSGLPNDRFFAVRPEGSVSTLKIQRTERGDSAVYLCASSLSAASSYNEQFFGPGTRLTVL.

This chain joins TRBV19 and TRBJ1-5, with 9 bases that match TRBD1. Germline V gene sequence: CDR1 LNHDA, CDR2 SQIVND (reference sequence). The V and J ends lost 3 bases and 2 bases, in that order; junction bases with no gene match: 2. The CDR3 totals 15 residues. The CDR3 sequence is CASSMDRGGNQPQHF. The DNA of the CDR3 is TGTGCCAGTAGTATGGACAGGGGTGGCAATCAGCCCCAGCATTTT.

The V and J genes are TRBV7-2 and TRBJ1-4, with 10 bases identical to TRBD1. J lost 8 bases, V lost 6 bases, and 6 bases had no gene match. The CDR3 spans 14 residues. The germline V gene encodes CDR1 SGHTA and CDR2 FQGNSA. The CDR3 nucleotides are TGTGCCAGCAGTCTAGACAGGGGGCCAGAAAAACTGTTTTTT. This gives the protein CASSLDRGPEKLFF.

The V and J genes are TRBV2 and TRBJ1-3; a weak D match, TRBD1 (5 bases). The V and J ends lost 8 bases and 4 bases respectively, with 9 bases between them. CDR3 length: 12 residues. Germline values: CDR1 SNHLY, CDR2 FYNNEI. DNA of the CDR3: TGTGCCAGCGGGACCGCCGGAAACACCATATATTTT. Its protein product is CASGTAGNTIYF.

This clone showed up just once. Other DNA sequences in the sample encode the same CDR3. The CDR3 spells CAWSVLAGTGELFF. The DNA for the CDR3 is TGTGCCTGGAGTGTTCTAGCGGGCACCGGGGAGCTGTTTTTT. The gene calls are TRBV30 and TRBJ2-2; 8 bases are shared with TRBD2. The junction had 1 base not matched to a gene; V was cut back by 0 bases and J by 4 bases. Germline V gene sequence: CDR1 GTSNPN, CDR2 SVGIG (reference sequence). This CDR3 contains 14 residues.

The chain links TRBV7-6 to TRBJ2-7; 8 nucleotides agree with TRBD2. Germline-derived CDR1 and CDR2 are SGHVS and FNYEAQ. J lost 5 bases, V lost 1 base, and 7 bases had no gene match. CDR3 length equals 15 residues. The CDR3 reads CASSLVGGRLHEQYF. CDR3 coding DNA: TGTGCCAGCAGCTTAGTTGGCGGGAGGCTCCACGAGCAGTACTTC. The entire variable domain, with the rest obtained from reference TRBV7-6 and TRBJ2-7, is as follows: GAGVSQSPRYKVTKRGQDVALRCDPISGHVSLYWYRQALGQGPEFLTYFNYEAQQDKSGLPNDRFSAERPEGSISTLTIQRTEQRDSAMYRCASSLVGGRLHEQYFGPGTRLTVT.

Comment on this clone: A read error may be the cause here, since a much bigger clone is one base away. The same CDR3 is also encoded by other DNA sequences in this sample. CDR3 bases: TGTGCCAGCAGTTCCCCTCCAGGACAGGGGTCCGGGGAGCAGTACTTC. This translates into CASSSPPGQGSGEQYF. J is TRBJ2-7 and V is TRBV28; the match to TRBD1 covers 9 bases. CDR1 and CDR2 from the germline V gene are MDHEN and SYDVKM. The CDR3 has 16 amino acids. The V segment lost 4 bases and the J segment 7 bases; nucleotides outside the gene matches: 14.

This chain links TRBV5-1 with TRBJ1-2; 7 bases are a match to TRBD1. V shed 2 bases and J 0 bases; nucleotides not matched to a gene: 4. The germline CDR1 and CDR2 sequences are SGHRS and YFSETQ. The CDR3 has 15 amino acids. CDR3 nucleotide sequence: TGCGCCAGCAGCTTCACAGGGGACCCTAACTATGGCTACACCTTC. This translates into CASSFTGDPNYGYTF.

The V gene is TRBV7-3, the J gene TRBJ1-2; 7 bases match TRBD1. Trimming took 1 base from V and 6 from J; bases not matched to a gene: 8. Germline loops: CDR1 SGHTA, CDR2 FQGTGA. The length of the CDR3 is 15 residues. CDR3 protein: CASSLRPGGLDGYTF. As DNA, the CDR3 is TGTGCCAGCAGCTTAAGGCCAGGGGGACTCGATGGCTACACCTTC.

This chain connects TRBV6-4 to TRBJ1-2; D may be TRBD1 (5 bases). Trimming removed 3 bases from V and 4 bases from J, with 12 bases in between. The CDR3 length is 14 residues. Per germline, CDR1 MRHNA and CDR2 SNTAGT. CDR3 sequence (DNA): TGTGCCAGCAGTGAAGGGGCCTACGGCTATGGCTACACCTTC. Translated: CASSEGAYGYGYTF.

This clone was detected only a few times. The rearrangement joins TRBV7-3 to TRBJ1-1; D unclear. V was pared by 2 bases and J by 4 bases, with 8 bases between. The CDR3 runs to 13 residues. CDR1 and CDR2 (germline): SGHTA, FQGTGA. The chain's CDR3 is CASSLGGPTEAFF. The CDR3 DNA reads as TGTGCCAGCAGCTTAGGAGGCCCCACTGAAGCTTTCTTT.

The chain has TRBV28 and TRBJ1-2, with TRBD1 identical over 9 bases. The junction had 10 bases not matched to a gene; V was cut back by 4 bases and J by 4 bases. The CDR3 has 16 amino acids. Germline lookup yields CDR1 MDHEN and CDR2 SYDVKM. The CDR3 bases are TGTGCCAGCAGTTCCCCACACAGGGGGCAGGGCTATGGCTACACCTTC. Translation gives CASSSPHRGQGYGYTF.

The V gene is TRBV7-9, the J gene TRBJ2-1; unclear D gene. The CDR3 extends over 12 amino acids. The germline V gene encodes CDR1 SEHNR and CDR2 FQNEAQ (reference sequence). Trimming cost V 5 bases and J 7 bases, with 9 bases left between them. The CDR3 DNA sequence: TGTGCCAGCAGCACCAGTAGGAATGAGCAGTTCTTC. It codes for CASSTSRNEQFF. Full variable domain (remainder filled in from reference TRBV7-9 and TRBJ2-1): DTGVSQNPRHKITKRGQNVTFRCDPISEHNRLYWYRQTLGQGPEFLTYFQNEAQLEKSRLLSDRFSAERPKGSFSTLEIQRTEQGDSAMYLCASSTSRNEQFFGPGTRLTVL.

The gene calls are TRBV5-1 and TRBJ1-1; 9 nucleotides agree with TRBD1. The CDR3 contains 15 residues. The trim removed 1 base at V and 2 bases at J, leaving 3 bases unmatched. Per the germline V gene, CDR1 is SGHRS and CDR2 is YFSETQ. The CDR3 is CASSLFTGGNTEAFF. CDR3 DNA: TGCGCCAGCAGCTTGTTTACAGGGGGCAACACTGAAGCTTTCTTT.

The chain couples TRBV7-3 to TRBJ2-7, with 7 nucleotides matching TRBD1. Germline V gene data show CDR1 as SGHTA and CDR2 as FQGTGA. The CDR3 has 15 residues. Trimming took 2 bases from V and 2 from J; bases not matched to a gene: 6. The CDR3 loop reads CASSLERGQTYEQYF. The CDR3 coding sequence is TGTGCCAGCAGCTTAGAAAGGGGACAGACCTACGAGCAGTACTTC. Looking up the rest from reference TRBV7-3 and TRBJ2-7 gives the full variable domain: GAGVSQTPSNKVTEKGKYVELRCDPISGHTALYWYRQSLGQGPEFLIYFQGTGAADDSGLPNDRFFAVRPEGSVSTLKIQRTERGDSAVYLCASSLERGQTYEQYFGPGTRLTVT.

This chain links TRBV10-2 with TRBJ2-7; 7 bases line up with TRBD2. The CDR3 is made up of 16 amino acids. Trimming removed 3 bases from V and 2 bases from J; junction bases left unmatched: 10. CDR1 and CDR2 (germline): WSHSY, SAAADI. The DNA for the CDR3 is TGCGCCAGCAGTGACGGGAGGTTGGACATTACCTACGAGCAGTACTTC. Amino acids: CASSDGRLDITYEQYF.